This record covers a single TCR beta chain. Its antigen is undetermined. CDR1 MNHEY and CDR2 SVGAGI come from the germline V gene. This CDR3 is built from 13 residues. V dropped 6 bases and J dropped 5 bases, with 10 bases sitting between them. The data originate from a study of cytotoxic CD8 clonotypes in ibrutinib-treated CLL. Whole-study context: Of a cohort that held roughly eleven relapsed/refractory and 15 treatment-naive patients, some 17 were IGHV unmutated.

The study's findings and limits: Progressing and sustained-remission patients had different sampling times.

The planned depth of sequencing spanned 1 in 200,000 to 1 in 1 million T cells. Only in-frame clones appear in the TCRdb table, and some are missing; sequencing was by immunoSEQ multiplex PCR. Seen here are 110,000 to 150,000 clones, 79% observed once, and the top ten hold 9.5% to 15%. This chain links TRBV6-5 with TRBJ2-2; D may be TRBD1 or TRBD2 (5 bases each). This clonotype originated in a human donor with chronic lymphocytic leukemia. Sequenced material: PBMCs, taken after 12 months of ibrutinib treatment. The CDR3: CASRGRITGELFF. For the CDR3, the DNA is TGTGCCAGCAGGGGACGTATTACCGGGGAGCTGTTTTTT.